This record concerns one T cell receptor (beta chain) sequence. The antigen remains undetermined. Primers included in the PCR were 60 Vbeta and 13 Jbeta primers. TCRdb's table, derived via immunoSEQ multiplex PCR, lists solely in-frame clones and lacks some. The table lists under 150,000 clones, 81% of them singletons. These data originate in a study of cytomegalovirus exposure and HLA in healthy donors. This CDR3 is built from 14 residues. Germline assignment: CDR1 SGHRS and CDR2 YFSETQ. Trimming left V 4 bases short and J 2 bases short, with 12 bases between. Study-wide results and limits: Reported findings show TCR beta sequences accurately forecast HLA-A and HLA-B alleles in most subjects. A link between a missense DCLRE1C variant and TCR beta V- and J-gene trimming emerged from a later analysis.

J is TRBJ1-2 and V is TRBV5-1; D unclear. This receptor was identified in a man aged 18 to 30 in good health and CMV-seronegative. Sample: PBMCs. In DNA form, the CDR3 reads TGCGCCAGCAGCCCTGGAGTCAAAAACTATGGCTACACCTTC. Protein sequence: CASSPGVKNYGYTF.